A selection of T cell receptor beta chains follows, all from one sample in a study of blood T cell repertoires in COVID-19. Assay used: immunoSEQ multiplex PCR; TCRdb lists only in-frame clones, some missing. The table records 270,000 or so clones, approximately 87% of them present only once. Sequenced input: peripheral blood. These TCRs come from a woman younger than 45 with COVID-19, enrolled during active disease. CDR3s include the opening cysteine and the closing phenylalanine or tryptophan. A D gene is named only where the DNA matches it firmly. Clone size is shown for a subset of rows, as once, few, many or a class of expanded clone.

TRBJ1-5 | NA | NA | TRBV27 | TGTGCCAGCAGTTTAAGGCCGGGTCATAGCAATCAGCCCCAGCATTTT | CASSLRPGHSNQPQHF
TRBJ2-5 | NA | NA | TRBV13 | TGTGCCAGCAGCACACAGGTTATCGGAGGGGAGACCCAGTACTTC | CASSTQVIGGETQYF
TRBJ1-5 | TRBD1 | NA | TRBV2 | TGTGCCAGCAGTACGACAGGGAGCCAGCCCCAGCATTTT | CASSTTGSQPQHF
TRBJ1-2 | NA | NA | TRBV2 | TGTGCCAGCAGTGACCCCTACTATGGCTACACCTTC | CASSDPYYGYTF
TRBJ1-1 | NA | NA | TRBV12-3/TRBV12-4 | TGTGCCAGCAGACCCAGGGGCAGAGGTGAAGCTTTCTTT | CASRPRGRGEAFF
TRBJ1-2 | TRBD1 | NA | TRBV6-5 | TGTGCCAGCAGTACCCTCCAGGGGGCGAACTATGGCTACACCTTC | CASSTLQGANYGYTF
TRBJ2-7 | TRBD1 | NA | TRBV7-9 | TGTGCAACTAGAGGAGACAGGGCCTACGAGCAGTACTTC | CATRGDRAYEQYF
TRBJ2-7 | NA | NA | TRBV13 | TGTGCCAGCAGCCCCTCAGACTCCTACGAGCAGTACTTC | CASSPSDSYEQYF
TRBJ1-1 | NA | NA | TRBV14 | TGTGCCAGCAGCCAGATTCATGGGCTCCAAGCTTTCTTT | CASSQIHGLQAFF
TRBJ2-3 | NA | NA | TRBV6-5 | TGTGCCAGCAGTACACAGGAGGGGGGGGATACGCAGTATTTT | CASSTQEGGDTQYF
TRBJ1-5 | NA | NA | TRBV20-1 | TGCAGTGCTAGTCTTACAGGGCTAAGCAATCAGCCCCAGCATTTT | CSASLTGLSNQPQHF
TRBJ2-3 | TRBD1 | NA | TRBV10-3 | TGTGCCGTAGCCGGGACAGCATCCACAGATACGCAGTATTTT | CAVAGTASTDTQYF
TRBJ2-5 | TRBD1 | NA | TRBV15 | TGTGCCACCAGTATGGGACAGGGGGCGCGGGAGACCCAGTACTTC | CATSMGQGARETQYF
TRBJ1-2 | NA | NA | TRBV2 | TGTGCCAGCAGTGATACCGGGATCGGCTACACCTTC | CASSDTGIGYTF
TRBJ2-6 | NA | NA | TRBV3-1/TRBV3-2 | TGTGCCAGCAGCCCCGGACAGTCTGGGGCCAACGTCCTGACTTTC | CASSPGQSGANVLTF
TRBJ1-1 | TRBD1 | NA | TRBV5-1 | TGCGCCAGCAGCCCGGACAGGGTGGACACTGAAGCTTTCTTT | CASSPDRVDTEAFF
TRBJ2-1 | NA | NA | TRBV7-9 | TGTGCCAGCAGCCCCCCTTTAGCCAATGAGCAGTTCTTC | CASSPPLANEQFF
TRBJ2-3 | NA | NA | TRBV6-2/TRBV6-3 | TGTGCCAGCAGTTTTCACCGGACTAGCACAGATACGCAGTATTTT | CASSFHRTSTDTQYF
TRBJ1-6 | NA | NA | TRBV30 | TGTGCCTGGAGTGTACAGGTGACAGTTAATTCACCCCTCCACTTT | CAWSVQVTVNSPLHF
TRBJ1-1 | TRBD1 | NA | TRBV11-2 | TGTGCCAGCAGCGGGGCGGCTCGGACAGGGCAAGCTTTCTTT | CASSGAARTGQAFF
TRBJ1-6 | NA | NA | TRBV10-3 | TGTGCCATCAGTGAGTCGTTTCAGGCTCTAACACGCCTCCACTTT | CAISESFQALTRLHF
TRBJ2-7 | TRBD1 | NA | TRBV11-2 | TGTGCCAGCAGCTTAGATTACAGGGGCGAGCAGTACTTC | CASSLDYRGEQYF
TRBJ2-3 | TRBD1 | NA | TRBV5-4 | TGTGCCAGCAGCTTGGAGGGGACAGGCGATACGCAGTATTTT | CASSLEGTGDTQYF
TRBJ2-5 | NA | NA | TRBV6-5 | TGTGCCAGTACTCCAGGGTCAGAGGAGACCCAGTACTTC | CASTPGSEETQYF
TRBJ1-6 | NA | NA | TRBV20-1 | TGCAGTGCCAGTTGGCAGGGACTCCCTGTGTATTCACCCCTCCACTTT | CSASWQGLPVYSPLHF
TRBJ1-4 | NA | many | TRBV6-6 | TGTGCCAGCACGAATAGGGGGGGACATGAAAAACTGTTTTTT | CASTNRGGHEKLFF
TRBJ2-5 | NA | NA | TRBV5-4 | TGTGCCAGCAGCTTGGCGAAAATAGCCTCCCAAGAGACCCAGTACTTC | CASSLAKIASQETQYF
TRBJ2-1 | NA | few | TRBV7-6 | TGTGCCAGCAGCCTCGAGCCGGACTCTTACTCCTACAATGAGCAGTTCTTC | CASSLEPDSYSYNEQFF
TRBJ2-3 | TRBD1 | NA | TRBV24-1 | TGTGCCACCAGTGAGGACAGGGGGCCGCTAGGTACGCAGTATTTT | CATSEDRGPLGTQYF
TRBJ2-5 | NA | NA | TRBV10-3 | TGTGCCATCAGGCGAGGCGGGGGCGCGAGGGAGACCCAGTACTTC | CAIRRGGGARETQYF